This T cell receptor beta chain emerged from a study of technical replicates of blood from a handful of donors. The CDR3 extends over 14 amino acids. Germline V lookup: CDR1 MGHRA, CDR2 YSYEKL. Trimming left V 2 bases short and J 2 bases short, with 10 bases between. Using immunoSEQ multiplex PCR, the repertoire was profiled, and TCRdb retains in-frame clones only, with some absent. The sample has around 81,000 clones, around four fifths seen once. The sequenced sample consisted of PBMCs. J is TRBJ2-7 and V is TRBV4-1; D may be TRBD1 (5 bases). This receptor was obtained from a human donor in good health. Some clones in this sample may be carry-over from other donors' samples. CDR3 sequence reads: CASSQNRRTYEQYF. As DNA, the CDR3 is TGCGCCAGCAGCCAAAACAGGCGGACCTACGAGCAGTACTTC.